A selection of T cell receptor beta chains follows, all from one sample in a study of blood T cells in healthy people across ages. Each CDR3 protein is one row after TCRdb ran MiXCR on the 5' RACE reads. This table has approximately 900,000 distinct CDR3 sequences, 40% to 60% appearing once. The specimen sequenced was blood. These receptors came from a man aged 25-45 years in good health. CDR3s include the opening cysteine and the closing phenylalanine or tryptophan. A D gene is named only where the DNA matches it firmly. Size tells how often a clone was seen (once, few, many) or the class of an expanded clone, and some rows leave it out.

J	V	D	length	size	CDR3	DNA
TRBJ1-5	TRBV20-1	NA	16	few	CSARESAGRPNQPQHF	TGCAGTGCTAGAGAGTCGGCAGGGAGACCCAATCAGCCCCAGCATTTT
TRBJ2-7	TRBV4-1	NA	16	once	CASSQELAGLKYEQYF	TGCGCCAGCAGCCAAGAACTGGCAGGGTTGAAGTACGAGCAGTACTTC
TRBJ1-2	TRBV6-1	TRBD1	15	few	CASSDQRDRINGYTF	TGTGCCAGCAGTGACCAGAGGGACAGAATCAATGGCTACACCTTC
TRBJ1-5	TRBV12-3/TRBV12-4	TRBD1	13	NA	CASSGQAAQPQHF	TGTGCCAGTAGTGGACAGGCCGCTCAGCCCCAGCATTTT
TRBJ2-1	TRBV7-9	NA	15	few	CASSLRGITYNEQFF	TGTGCCAGCAGCCTACGGGGGATCACCTACAATGAGCAGTTCTTC
TRBJ1-1	TRBV2	NA	13	NA	CATTESGGTEAFF	TGTGCAACCACTGAGTCGGGGGGCACCGAAGCTTTCTTT
TRBJ1-2	TRBV2	NA	15	NA	CASSAVQAPGYGYTF	TGTGCCAGCAGTGCCGTTCAGGCGCCCGGCTATGGCTACACCTTC
TRBJ2-1	TRBV28	TRBD1	15	few	CASHEPGQGSNEQFF	TGTGCCAGCCATGAGCCGGGACAGGGCTCCAATGAGCAGTTCTTC
TRBJ2-1	TRBV20-1	TRBD2	16	once	CSASKGLAGGHSEQFF	TGCAGTGCTAGCAAGGGACTAGCGGGGGGGCACAGTGAGCAGTTCTTC
TRBJ1-1	TRBV5-5	NA	17	NA	CASSLDPLGGLNTEAFF	TGTGCCAGCAGCTTGGATCCCCTCGGCGGCCTGAACACTGAAGCTTTCTTT
TRBJ2-7	TRBV6-5	NA	15	NA	CASSYSWTATYEQYF	TGTGCCAGCAGTTACAGCTGGACAGCCACCTACGAGCAGTACTTC
TRBJ2-7	TRBV27	TRBD1	15	NA	CASSFRPDRVYEQYF	TGTGCCAGCAGTTTCCGTCCGGACAGGGTGTACGAGCAGTACTTC
TRBJ2-1	TRBV29-1	NA	13	NA	CSVPGISGNEQFF	TGCAGCGTCCCGGGGATTTCAGGGAATGAGCAGTTCTTC
TRBJ2-7	TRBV12-3/TRBV12-4	NA	14	NA	CASSLDEETYGQYF	TGTGCCAGCAGCCTCGATGAGGAGACCTACGGGCAGTACTTC
TRBJ2-5	TRBV7-2	NA	11	NA	CASSLGRSQYF	TGTGCCAGCAGCTTAGGACGGAGCCAGTACTTC
TRBJ1-4	TRBV7-9	NA	14	few	CASSLPGGGEKLFF	TGTGCCAGCAGCCTACCGGGCGGGGGTGAAAAACTGTTTTTT